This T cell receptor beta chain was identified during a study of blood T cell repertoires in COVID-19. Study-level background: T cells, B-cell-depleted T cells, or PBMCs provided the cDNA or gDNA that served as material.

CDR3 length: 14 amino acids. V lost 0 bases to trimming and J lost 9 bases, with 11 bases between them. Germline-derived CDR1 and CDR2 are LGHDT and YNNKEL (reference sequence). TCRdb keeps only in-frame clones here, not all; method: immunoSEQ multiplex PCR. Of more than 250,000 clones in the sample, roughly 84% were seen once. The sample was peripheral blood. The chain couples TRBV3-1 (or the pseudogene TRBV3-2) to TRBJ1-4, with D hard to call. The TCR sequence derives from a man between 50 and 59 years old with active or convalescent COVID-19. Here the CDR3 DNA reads TGTGCCAGCAGCCAAGAGGGCAGTCTTAAAAAACTGTTTTTT. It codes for CASSQEGSLKKLFF.